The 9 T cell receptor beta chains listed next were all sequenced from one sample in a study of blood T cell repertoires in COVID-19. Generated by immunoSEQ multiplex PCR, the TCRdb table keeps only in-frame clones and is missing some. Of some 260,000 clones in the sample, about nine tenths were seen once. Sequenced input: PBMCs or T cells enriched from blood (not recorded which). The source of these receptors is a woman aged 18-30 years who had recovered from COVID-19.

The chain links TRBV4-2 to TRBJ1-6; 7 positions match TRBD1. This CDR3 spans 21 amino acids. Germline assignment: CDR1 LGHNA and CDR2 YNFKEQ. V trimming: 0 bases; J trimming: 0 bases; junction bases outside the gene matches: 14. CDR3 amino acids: CASSQDLPGGGLSSYNSPLHF. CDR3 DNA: TGTGCCAGCAGCCAAGATTTGCCAGGGGGAGGCCTAAGCTCCTATAATTCACCCCTCCACTTT.

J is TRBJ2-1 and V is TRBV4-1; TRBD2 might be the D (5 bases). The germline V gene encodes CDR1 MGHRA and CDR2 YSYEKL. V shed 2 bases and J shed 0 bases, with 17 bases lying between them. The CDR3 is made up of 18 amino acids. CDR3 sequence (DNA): TGCGCCAGCAGCCAATTCTCCGAGGGTCCTAGCTCCTACAATGAGCAGTTCTTC. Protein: CASSQFSEGPSSYNEQFF.

CDR3 in DNA: TGTGCCAGCAGAGACCTCTCGAGGTCCTACAATGAGCAGTTCTTC. Its protein product is CASRDLSRSYNEQFF. This sequence joins TRBV6-6 and TRBJ2-1; D gene ambiguous. Germline V lookup: CDR1 MNHNY, CDR2 SVGAGI (reference sequence). This CDR3 comprises 15 residues. With 6 bases removed from V and 1 base from J, the gap between germline ends came to 13 bases.

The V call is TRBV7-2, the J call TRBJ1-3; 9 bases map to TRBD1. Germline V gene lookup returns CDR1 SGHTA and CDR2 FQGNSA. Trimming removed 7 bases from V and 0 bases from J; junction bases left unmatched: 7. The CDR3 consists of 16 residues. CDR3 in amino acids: CASTTQGASSGNTIYF. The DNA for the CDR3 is TGTGCCAGCACAACACAGGGGGCAAGCTCTGGAAACACCATATATTTT. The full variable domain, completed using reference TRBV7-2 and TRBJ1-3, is GAGVSQSPSNKVTEKGKDVELRCDPISGHTALYWYRQSLGQGLEFLIYFQGNSAPDKSGLPSDRFSAERTGGSVSTLTIQRTQQEDSAVYLCASTTQGASSGNTIYFGEGSWLTVV.

This chain's CDR3 is CASRPFTDTQYF. CDR3 nucleotide sequence: TGTGCCAGCCGTCCCTTCACAGATACGCAGTATTTT. The chain couples TRBV5-5 to TRBJ2-3; D gene ambiguous. Trimming took 7 bases from V and 2 from J, leaving 8 bases between them. Germline V lookup: CDR1 SGHKS, CDR2 YYEKEE (reference sequence). This CDR3 has 12 amino acids.

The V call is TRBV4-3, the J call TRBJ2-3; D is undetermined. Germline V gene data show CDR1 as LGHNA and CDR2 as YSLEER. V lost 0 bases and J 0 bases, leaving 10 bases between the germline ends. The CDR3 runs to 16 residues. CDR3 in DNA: TGCGCCAGCAGCCAAGATGGGCTGGGTAGCACAGATACGCAGTATTTT. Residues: CASSQDGLGSTDTQYF.

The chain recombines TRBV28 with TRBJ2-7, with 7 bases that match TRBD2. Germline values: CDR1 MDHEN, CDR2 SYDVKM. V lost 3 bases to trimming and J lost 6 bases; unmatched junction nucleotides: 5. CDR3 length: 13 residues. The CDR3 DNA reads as TGTGCCAGCAGTTTTCTGGCGGGAGTCGAGCAGTACTTC. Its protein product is CASSFLAGVEQYF.

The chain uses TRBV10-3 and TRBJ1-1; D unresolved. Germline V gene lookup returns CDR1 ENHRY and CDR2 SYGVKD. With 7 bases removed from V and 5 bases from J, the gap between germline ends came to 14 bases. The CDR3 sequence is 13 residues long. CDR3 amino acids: CAIMESPNTEAFF. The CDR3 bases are TGTGCCATCATGGAGAGCCCGAATACTGAAGCTTTCTTT.

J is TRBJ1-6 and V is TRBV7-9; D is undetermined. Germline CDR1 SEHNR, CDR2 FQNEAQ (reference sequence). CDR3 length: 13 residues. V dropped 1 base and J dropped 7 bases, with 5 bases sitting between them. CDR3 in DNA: TGTGCCAGCAGCTTAGATCTGAATTCACCCCTCCACTTT. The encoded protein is CASSLDLNSPLHF.